This T cell receptor (beta chain) was identified during a study of human T cells and chemical hapten exposure. Background on the study: DPC 0.01% went on the upper back by patch test, with reading at 6 days. From small differences in pooled library volume came most of the variation in per-sample TCR yields.

Via MiXCR, TCRdb re-called the RACE reads, giving one row per CDR3 protein. Of approximately 73,000 distinct CDR3 sequences in the sample, 9% to 12% were seen once. Study-wide findings and caveats: Expanded TCRs showed more large CDR3 clusters than pre-sensitization or healthy control sets.

Time point noted: patch test 1, 2 weeks after DPC sensitization. Treatment given: therapeutic diphenylcyclopropenone sensitization with weekly scalp DPC. Blood collection took place prior to placing each patch test. V was shortened by 5 bases and J by 4 bases, with 11 bases between the two germline ends. CDR3 size: 14 residues. As for this clonotype: No antigen is known for it.

V usage is TRBV12-3 or TRBV12-4 and J usage is TRBJ2-2; D remains unclear. This specimen was whole blood, taken in connection with sensitization to the hapten diphenylcyclopropenone (DPC). The receptor's source is a woman aged 50 to 65 with alopecia areata. Some clones in this sample may be carry-over from other donors' samples. This CDR3 reads CASSITGGTGELFF. The CDR3 nucleotides read TGTGCCAGCAGTATCACGGGCGGCACCGGGGAGCTGTTTTTT.